A selection of T cell receptor beta chains follows, all from one sample in a study of blood T cell repertoires in COVID-19. Profiled with immunoSEQ multiplex PCR; TCRdb holds only in-frame clones, not every one. The sample carries approximately 240,000 clones, over 80% recorded once. Sequences were obtained from peripheral blood. The receptors stem from a woman in her sixties with active or convalescent COVID-19. Both conserved end residues are trimmed from each CDR3. Expanded clones are given a class, and other clones once, few, many or no size at all.

V: TRBV30; size: few; CDR3: AWSRTGGVYGYT
V: TRBV9; size: -; CDR3: ASSPEQGRGYEQY
V: TRBV5-1; size: -; CDR3: ASSLDTGSPGNTIY
V: TRBV10-3; size: -; CDR3: AISDRAGAAGELF
V: TRBV3-1/TRBV3-2; size: -; CDR3: ASSQGFGAYEAF
V: TRBV28; size: -; CDR3: ATLPVDRSNTEAF
V: TRBV5-1; size: -; CDR3: ASSSAGSGVSHEQY
V: TRBV5-4; size: -; CDR3: ASSLALANGETQY
V: TRBV7-8; size: -; CDR3: ASNPGIAGGARELF
V: TRBV25-1; size: -; CDR3: ASTDVGQGGVKTQY
V: TRBV24-1; size: once; CDR3: ATRGTAYNEQF
V: TRBV27; size: -; CDR3: ASSLSTGLEQF
V: TRBV7-2; size: -; CDR3: ASSFDRGGGETQY
V: TRBV10-1; size: once; CDR3: ASSLDRANEQF
V: TRBV5-1; size: -; CDR3: ASSLKVPRTEAF
V: TRBV11-3; size: -; CDR3: ASSFAEASSYEQY
V: TRBV11-2; size: many; CDR3: ASSYRGNGYT
V: TRBV11-3; size: many; CDR3: ASSPKIRESPYEQY
V: TRBV6-5; size: -; CDR3: ASRTGEETQY
V: TRBV11-3; size: -; CDR3: ASSLAGRWETQY
V: TRBV27; size: -; CDR3: ASSSGTGYYNEQF
V: TRBV5-1; size: -; CDR3: ASSLRTSGTDTQY
V: TRBV10-1; size: -; CDR3: ASSAGGSTDTQY
V: TRBV6-1; size: -; CDR3: ASSEALTGRN
V: TRBV28; size: -; CDR3: ASSSGRWTSGGVIETQY
V: TRBV5-1; size: -; CDR3: ASSLQGGVTNEKLF
V: TRBV7-9; size: -; CDR3: ASSSTGVVHTDTQY
V: TRBV19; size: -; CDR3: ASNAGTGPYEQY
V: TRBV6-5; size: -; CDR3: ASSPGRSGANVLT
V: TRBV11-2; size: -; CDR3: ASAIVWNEERDQKNEQF
V: TRBV11-3; size: -; CDR3: ASRDRVNTEAF
V: TRBV6-5; size: -; CDR3: ASSYSLAGDTQY
V: TRBV27; size: -; CDR3: ASSLYMGGPGNTEQY
V: TRBV6-5; size: -; CDR3: ASSYAPSGGPYEQY
V: TRBV18; size: -; CDR3: ASSRGLERGATYTDTQY
V: TRBV5-5; size: -; CDR3: ASSLGRGNYGYT
V: TRBV5-6; size: -; CDR3: ASSSYSIQGFQPQH
V: TRBV27; size: few; CDR3: ASSLWAGNSPLH
V: TRBV6-5; size: -; CDR3: ASRDPGLAKYEQY
V: TRBV7-9; size: -; CDR3: ASSLSSGGYNEQF
V: TRBV24-1; size: -; CDR3: ATSDWQGTGGERQY
V: TRBV7-2; size: -; CDR3: ASSLRDLPGNEQF
V: TRBV5-1; size: -; CDR3: ASSLTRSGINTDTQY
V: TRBV3-1/TRBV3-2; size: -; CDR3: ASSQWDRDSPLH
V: TRBV30; size: -; CDR3: AWRAPHRGAYGYT
V: TRBV4-1; size: -; CDR3: ASSQGSGGLNEQF
V: TRBV4-1; size: -; CDR3: ASSQGFGGTSAQY
V: TRBV11-2; size: -; CDR3: ASTVKRGANEQF
V: TRBV19; size: -; CDR3: ASSTPFRTNAGELF